These T cell receptor beta chains were read from a single sample in a study of blood T cells in healthy people across ages. Each CDR3 protein is one row after TCRdb ran MiXCR on the 5' RACE reads. This sample yields fewer than 2,000,000 distinct CDR3 sequences, of which around 42% are seen a single time; about 23% belongs to the top ten. The sequencing sample was made of blood. These receptors originate from a human donor in good health. The CDR3 runs from the conserved cysteine through the conserved F or W.

v_gene: TRBV4-1; CDR3aa: CASSQALELQETQYF
v_gene: TRBV5-1; CDR3aa: CASSYGGVDTEAFF
v_gene: TRBV24-1; CDR3aa: CATSDSTGNEQYF
v_gene: TRBV10-3; CDR3aa: CAISSGSPLTDTQYF
v_gene: TRBV20-1; CDR3aa: CSARGGMGGNGYTF
v_gene: TRBV7-2; CDR3aa: CASSQFGKLYEQYF
v_gene: TRBV10-3; CDR3aa: CASGADDRGGTEAFF
v_gene: TRBV6-5; CDR3aa: CASRNYIAYTF
v_gene: TRBV3-1; CDR3aa: CASSQDLRQYDEQYF
v_gene: TRBV12-3/TRBV12-4; CDR3aa: CASSSLGGTEAFF
v_gene: TRBV9; CDR3aa: CATRRGAPNEQFF
v_gene: TRBV6-2/TRBV6-3; CDR3aa: CASSHYLGQGASYEQYF
v_gene: TRBV11-3; CDR3aa: CASSPRQGQNEQYF
v_gene: TRBV7-7; CDR3aa: CASSLRTGGFYEQYF
v_gene: TRBV7-2; CDR3aa: CASSTGLYSTDTQYF
v_gene: TRBV7-9; CDR3aa: CASTSGGSGETQYF
v_gene: TRBV7-2; CDR3aa: CASSSASGGAADTQYF
v_gene: TRBV7-3; CDR3aa: CASRLERRGGTEAFF
v_gene: TRBV27; CDR3aa: CASSPPGQGKAFF
v_gene: TRBV29-1; CDR3aa: CSVLREETQYF
v_gene: TRBV7-9; CDR3aa: CASSSVGQGQPQHF
v_gene: TRBV7-9; CDR3aa: CASSSVLGAVFQETQYF
v_gene: TRBV11-2; CDR3aa: CASSSFQGIDPYEQYF
v_gene: TRBV7-2; CDR3aa: CAGSLEAGGVGEQFF
v_gene: TRBV5-1; CDR3aa: CASSYTGDHGYTF
v_gene: TRBV4-1; CDR3aa: CASSQGDRELDSPLHF
v_gene: TRBV20-1; CDR3aa: CSARPNPGQGTSNQPQHF
v_gene: TRBV7-8; CDR3aa: CASSGGFPETQYF
v_gene: TRBV7-2; CDR3aa: CASNTGTQFEKLFF
v_gene: TRBV29-1; CDR3aa: CSVMKGGYEQYF
v_gene: TRBV4-1; CDR3aa: CASSQLGTGDYEQYF
v_gene: TRBV5-1; CDR3aa: CASSVLQGWNTEAFF
v_gene: TRBV11-3; CDR3aa: CASSAYRDRAYNEQFF
v_gene: TRBV9; CDR3aa: CASSEGGGQEMMNTEAFF
v_gene: TRBV28; CDR3aa: CVSSFGGGAGETQYF